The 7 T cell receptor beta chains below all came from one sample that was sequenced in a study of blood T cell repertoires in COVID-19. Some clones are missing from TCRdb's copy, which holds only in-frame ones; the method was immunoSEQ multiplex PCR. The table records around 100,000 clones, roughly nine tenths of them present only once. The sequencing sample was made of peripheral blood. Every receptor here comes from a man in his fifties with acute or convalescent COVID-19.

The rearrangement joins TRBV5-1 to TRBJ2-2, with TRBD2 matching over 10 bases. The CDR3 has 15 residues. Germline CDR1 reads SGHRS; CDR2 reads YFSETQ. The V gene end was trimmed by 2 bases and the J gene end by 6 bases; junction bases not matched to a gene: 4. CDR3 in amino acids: CASSFTSGIAGELFF. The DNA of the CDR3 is TGCGCCAGCAGCTTTACTAGCGGGATCGCCGGGGAGCTGTTTTTT.

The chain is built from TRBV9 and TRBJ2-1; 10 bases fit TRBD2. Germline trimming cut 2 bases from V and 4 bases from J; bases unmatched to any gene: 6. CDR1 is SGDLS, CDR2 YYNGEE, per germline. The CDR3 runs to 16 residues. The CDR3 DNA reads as TGTGCCAGCAGCGTTCCTAGCGGGAGCTCTTACAATGAGCAGTTCTTC. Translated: CASSVPSGSSYNEQFF.

The CDR3 DNA reads as TGTGCCAGTAGTACCAGGGTGGCGGATGAAAAACTGTTTTTT. This sequence encodes CASSTRVADEKLFF. This rearrangement joins TRBV19 to TRBJ1-4; a possible D gene is TRBD1 (5 bases). Trimming removed 4 bases at V and 6 bases at J, with 12 bases between. The CDR3 contains 14 residues. The germline V gene has CDR1 LNHDA and CDR2 SQIVND (reference sequence).

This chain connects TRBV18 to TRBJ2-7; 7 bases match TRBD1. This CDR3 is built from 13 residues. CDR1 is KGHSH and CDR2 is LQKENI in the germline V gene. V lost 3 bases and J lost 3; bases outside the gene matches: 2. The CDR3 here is CASSPTGDYEQYF. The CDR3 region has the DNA TGTGCCAGCTCACCTACAGGGGACTACGAGCAGTACTTC.

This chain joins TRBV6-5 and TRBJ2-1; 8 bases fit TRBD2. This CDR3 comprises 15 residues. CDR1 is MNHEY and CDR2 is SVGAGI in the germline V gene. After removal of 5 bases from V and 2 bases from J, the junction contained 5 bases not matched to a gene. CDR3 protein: CASSLSGATYNEQFF. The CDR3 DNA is TGTGCCAGCAGTCTTAGCGGGGCAACCTACAATGAGCAGTTCTTC.

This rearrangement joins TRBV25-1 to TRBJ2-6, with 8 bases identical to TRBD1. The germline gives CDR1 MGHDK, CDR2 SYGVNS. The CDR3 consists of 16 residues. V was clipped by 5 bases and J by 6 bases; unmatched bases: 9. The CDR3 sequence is CASSSPRTGKANVLTF. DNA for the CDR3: TGTGCCAGCAGTTCCCCCCGGACAGGGAAGGCCAACGTCCTGACTTTC.

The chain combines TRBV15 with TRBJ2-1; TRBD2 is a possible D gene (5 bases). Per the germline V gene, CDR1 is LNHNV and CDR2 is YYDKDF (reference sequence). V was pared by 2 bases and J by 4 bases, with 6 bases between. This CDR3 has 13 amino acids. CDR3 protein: CATSRTRYNEQFF. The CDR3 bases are TGTGCCACCAGCAGAACTAGATACAATGAGCAGTTCTTC.